This T cell receptor beta chain is drawn from a study of shared clonotypes between healthy human individuals. Germline V CDR1 and CDR2: SGHAT, FQNNGV. The CDR3 loop spans 13 amino acids. Trimming took 4 bases from V and 6 from J, leaving 9 bases between them. Naive CD8 cells lacked CD45RO, underwent positive selection for CCR7 and left out terminally differentiated effector memory CD45RA+ cells. Here immunoSEQ multiplex PCR was the method, and the copy in TCRdb shows in-frame clones only, minus some. Of under 850,000 clones listed, 80% to 95% were seen once; the top ten hold nearly 25%. The TCR was taken from a man between 25 and 39 years old in good health. The chain combines TRBV11-2 with TRBJ2-2; D ambiguous. Sequences were obtained from naive CD8+ T cells sorted from blood. The CDR3 sequence: CASSSVGSGELFF. CDR3 bases: TGTGCCAGCAGCTCCGTCGGTTCCGGGGAGCTGTTTTTT. Full variable domain (outside the CDR3, taken from reference TRBV11-2 and TRBJ2-2): EAGVAQSPRYKIIEKRQSVAFWCNPISGHATLYWYQQILGQGPKLLIQFQNNGVVDDSQLPKDRFSAERLKGVDSTLKIQPAKLEDSAVYLCASSSVGSGELFFGEGSRLTVL.